This T cell receptor beta chain was sequenced during a study of blood T cell repertoires in COVID-19. CDR1 WSHSY and CDR2 SAAADI come from the germline V gene. The CDR3 is made up of 14 amino acids. V lost 2 bases and J lost 15; bases outside the gene matches: 11. Authors' methods: Using reference gene primer amplification, nucleated cell counts were estimated. Repertoires were generated with immunoSEQ multiplex PCR, while TCRdb's copy carries only in-frame clones and drops some. D and trimming come from the DNA, and the V and J calls and clone size come from that table. The data show a few hundred thousand clones, 88% seen once.

The clonotype originates from a woman in her thirties or forties who had recovered from COVID-19. Sequenced: peripheral blood. V gene TRBV10-2 combines with J gene TRBJ2-1; 9 bases fit TRBD2. CDR3 coding DNA: TGCGCCAGCAGTGAGGTGACTAGCGGCAGCGTGGCGTTCTTC. Protein: CASSEVTSGSVAFF.